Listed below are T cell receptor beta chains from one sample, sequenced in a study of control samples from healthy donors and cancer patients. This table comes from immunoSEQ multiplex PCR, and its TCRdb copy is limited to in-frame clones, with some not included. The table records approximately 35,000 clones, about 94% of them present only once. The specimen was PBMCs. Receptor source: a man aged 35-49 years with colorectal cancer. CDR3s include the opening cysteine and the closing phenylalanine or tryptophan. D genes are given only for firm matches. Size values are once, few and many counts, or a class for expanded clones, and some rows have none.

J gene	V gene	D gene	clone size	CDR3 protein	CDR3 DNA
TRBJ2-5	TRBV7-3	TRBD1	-	CASSADRGVETQYF	TGTGCCAGCAGCGCCGACAGGGGGGTAGAGACCCAGTACTTC
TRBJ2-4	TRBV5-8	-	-	CASSLRRRGDIQYF	TGTGCCAGCAGCTTAAGGAGGAGGGGGGACATTCAGTACTTC
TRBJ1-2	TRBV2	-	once	CASKGKWDGYTF	TGTGCCAGCAAAGGCAAATGGGATGGCTACACCTTC
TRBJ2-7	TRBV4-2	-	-	CASSQDWGGRNYEQYF	TGTGCCAGCAGCCAAGATTGGGGGGGCAGAAACTACGAGCAGTACTTC
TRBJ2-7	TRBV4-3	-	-	CASSQEAGMQYEQYF	TGCGCCAGCAGCCAAGAGGCAGGGATGCAATACGAGCAGTACTTC
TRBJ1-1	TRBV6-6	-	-	CASSYPGRGEAFF	TGTGCCAGCAGTTACCCCGGGAGGGGGGAAGCTTTCTTT
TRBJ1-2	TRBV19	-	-	CASSPAPGNNYGYTF	TGTGCCAGTAGTCCCGCCCCGGGGAACAACTATGGCTACACCTTC
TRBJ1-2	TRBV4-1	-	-	CASSQVSGALGYGYTF	TGCGCCAGCAGCCAAGTGTCAGGGGCCCTCGGCTATGGCTACACCTTC
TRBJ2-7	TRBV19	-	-	CASSHRSTYEQYF	TGTGCCAGTAGCCACAGGTCTACCTACGAGCAGTACTTC
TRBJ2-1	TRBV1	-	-	CTSSQDIAEWNEQFF	TGCACCAGCAGCCAAGATATAGCGGAATGGAATGAGCAGTTCTTC
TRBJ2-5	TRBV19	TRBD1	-	CASSTRDSAVETQYF	TGTGCCAGTAGTACCCGGGACAGCGCAGTGGAGACCCAGTACTTC
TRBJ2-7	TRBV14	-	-	CASSHTLRDEQYF	TGTGCCAGCAGCCATACCCTCAGAGACGAGCAGTACTTC
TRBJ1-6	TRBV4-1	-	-	CASSPQTVNSPLHF	TGCGCCAGCAGCCCCCAGACGGTTAATTCACCCCTCCACTTT
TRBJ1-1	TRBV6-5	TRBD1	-	CASSYSTGGTEAFF	TGTGCCAGCAGTTACTCGACAGGGGGCACTGAAGCTTTCTTT
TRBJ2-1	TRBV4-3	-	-	CASSQVLLGDTMGQFF	TGCGCCAGCAGCCAAGTCCTTTTAGGGGACACAATGGGGCAGTTCTTC
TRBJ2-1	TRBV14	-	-	CASSQGPNNEQFF	TGTGCCAGCAGCCAAGGCCCCAACAATGAGCAGTTCTTC
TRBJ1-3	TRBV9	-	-	CASSVSGTAGNTIYF	TGTGCCAGCAGCGTATCTGGGACGGCTGGAAACACCATATATTTT
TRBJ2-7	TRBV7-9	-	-	CASSLGQYEQYF	TGTGCCAGCAGCTTAGGGCAATACGAGCAGTACTTC
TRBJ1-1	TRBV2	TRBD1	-	CADRDGVTEAFF	TGTGCCGACAGGGACGGGGTCACTGAAGCTTTCTTT
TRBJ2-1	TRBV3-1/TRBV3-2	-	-	CASSRGIGGDLAAYNEQFF	TGTGCCAGCAGCCGAGGGATAGGGGGCGACTTAGCGGCGTACAATGAGCAGTTCTTC
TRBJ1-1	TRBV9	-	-	CASSGATYSPEAFF	TGTGCCAGCAGTGGGGCTACTTACAGCCCTGAAGCTTTCTTT
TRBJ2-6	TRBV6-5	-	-	CASSHDRSGANVLTF	TGTGCCAGCAGTCACGACAGGTCTGGGGCCAACGTCCTGACTTTC
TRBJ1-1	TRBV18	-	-	CASSPDTLGNTEAFF	TGTGCCAGCTCACCAGATACCTTGGGGAACACTGAAGCTTTCTTT
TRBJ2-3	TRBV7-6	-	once	CASSLLGGPGDTQYF	TGTGCCAGCAGCTTATTAGGGGGGCCCGGGGATACGCAGTATTTT
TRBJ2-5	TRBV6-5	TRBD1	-	CASRPTGGDETQYF	TGTGCCAGCAGGCCTACAGGGGGCGATGAGACCCAGTACTTC
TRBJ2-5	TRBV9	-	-	CASSTGAFQETQYF	TGTGCCAGCAGCACCGGAGCGTTCCAAGAGACCCAGTACTTC
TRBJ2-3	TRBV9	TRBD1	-	CASSVAGTGHTDTQYF	TGTGCCAGCAGCGTCGCCGGGACAGGGCACACAGATACGCAGTATTTT
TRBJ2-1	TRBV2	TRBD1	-	CASSGTGRGQFF	TGTGCCAGCAGTGGGACAGGTAGGGGGCAGTTCTTC
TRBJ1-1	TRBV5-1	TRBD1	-	CASSRLTGGTEAFF	TGCGCCAGCAGCAGATTGACAGGGGGCACTGAAGCTTTCTTT
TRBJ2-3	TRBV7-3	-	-	CASSLTGRDTDTQYF	TGTGCCAGCAGCTTAACGGGCCGGGACACAGATACGCAGTATTTT
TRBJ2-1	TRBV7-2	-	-	CASSVNQGSQFF	TGTGCCAGCAGCGTAAACCAGGGATCGCAGTTCTTC
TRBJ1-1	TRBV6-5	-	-	CASHDWGQTEAFF	TGTGCCAGCCACGATTGGGGTCAAACTGAAGCTTTCTTT
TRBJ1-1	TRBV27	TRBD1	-	CASSPGDRGWGTEAFF	TGTGCCAGCAGTCCTGGGGACAGGGGCTGGGGCACTGAAGCTTTCTTT
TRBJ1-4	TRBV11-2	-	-	CASSLQRRPNEKLFF	TGTGCCAGCAGCCTTCAAAGGCGACCTAATGAAAAACTGTTTTTT
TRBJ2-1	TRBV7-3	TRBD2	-	CASSLMGGGLTTYNEQFF	TGTGCCAGCAGCTTAATGGGCGGGGGGCTTACGACCTACAATGAGCAGTTCTTC
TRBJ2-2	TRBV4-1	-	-	CASSQGTTRSGELFF	TGCGCCAGCAGCCAAGGGACTACCAGAAGCGGGGAGCTGTTTTTT
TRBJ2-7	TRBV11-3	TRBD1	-	CASSYTSGTVSYEQYF	TGTGCCAGCAGTTACACATCCGGGACAGTCTCCTACGAGCAGTACTTC
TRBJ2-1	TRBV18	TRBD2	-	CASSPPGLAGGSYNEQFF	TGTGCCAGCTCACCACCGGGGCTAGCGGGGGGATCATACAATGAGCAGTTCTTC
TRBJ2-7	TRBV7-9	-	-	CASGARADYEQYF	TGTGCCAGTGGGGCTCGGGCCGACTACGAGCAGTACTTC
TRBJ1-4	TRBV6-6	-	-	CASSPANSNEKLFF	TGTGCCAGCAGCCCTGCGAACTCTAATGAAAAACTGTTTTTT
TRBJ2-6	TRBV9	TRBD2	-	CASSVSSGGSGANVLTF	TGTGCCAGCAGCGTATCTAGCGGGGGCTCTGGGGCCAACGTCCTGACTTTC
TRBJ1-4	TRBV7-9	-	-	CASSLRGSGEKLFF	TGTGCCAGCAGTCTCAGGGGTTCGGGCGAAAAACTGTTTTTT
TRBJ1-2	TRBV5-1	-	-	CASSPAGPNYGYTF	TGCGCCAGCAGCCCGGCGGGACCTAACTATGGCTACACCTTC
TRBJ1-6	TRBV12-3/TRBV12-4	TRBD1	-	CASRKQGVSPLHF	TGTGCCAGCAGGAAACAGGGGGTTTCACCCCTCCACTTT
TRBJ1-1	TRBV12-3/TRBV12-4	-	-	CASRKNTEAFF	TGTGCCAGCAGAAAGAACACTGAAGCTTTCTTT
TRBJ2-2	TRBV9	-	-	CASSVGENTGELFF	TGTGCCAGCAGCGTAGGTGAGAACACCGGGGAGCTGTTTTTT
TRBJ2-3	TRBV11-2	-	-	CASARDFTDTQYF	TGTGCCAGCGCCAGGGACTTCACAGATACGCAGTATTTT
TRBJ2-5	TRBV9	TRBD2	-	CASSVGRGLDETQYF	TGTGCCAGCAGCGTAGGAAGGGGACTAGACGAGACCCAGTACTTC
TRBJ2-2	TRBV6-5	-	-	CASSYGGATGELFF	TGTGCCAGCAGTTACGGGGGGGCCACCGGGGAGCTGTTTTTT
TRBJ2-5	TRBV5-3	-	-	CARSLKREAETQYF	TGTGCCAGAAGCTTGAAAAGGGAGGCAGAGACCCAGTACTTC
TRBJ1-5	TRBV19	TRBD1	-	CATGAYNQPQHF	TGTGCGACAGGGGCCTACAATCAGCCCCAGCATTTT
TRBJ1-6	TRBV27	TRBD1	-	CASSPYPGTGGNSPLHF	TGTGCCAGCAGTCCCTATCCCGGGACAGGGGGGAATTCACCCCTCCACTTT
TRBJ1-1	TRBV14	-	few	CASSQDLQSPEAFF	TGTGCCAGCAGCCAAGATCTACAGTCCCCTGAAGCTTTCTTT
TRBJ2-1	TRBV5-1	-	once	CASMAGAYNEQFF	TGCGCCAGCATGGCCGGGGCTTACAATGAGCAGTTCTTC
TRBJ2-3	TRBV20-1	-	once	CSAPAETQYF	TGCAGTGCTCCGGCGGAAACGCAGTATTTT
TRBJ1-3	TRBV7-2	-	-	CASSRIQGTGNTIYF	TGTGCCAGCAGCCGTATACAGGGTACTGGAAACACCATATATTTT
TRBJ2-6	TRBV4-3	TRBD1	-	CASSQGQVSGANVLTF	TGCGCCAGCAGCCAGGGACAGGTCTCTGGGGCCAACGTCCTGACTTTC
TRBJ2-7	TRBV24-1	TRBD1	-	CATSDLWTGDEQYF	TGTGCCACCAGTGATTTGTGGACAGGGGACGAGCAGTACTTC